Each of the 11 T cell receptor beta chains below was sequenced from the same sample in a study of CD8+CD57+ T cells in acquired aplastic anemia. Genomic DNA served as template for TCR beta VDJ and CDR3 profiling. TCRdb redid the calling of the reads with MiXCR, one entry per CDR3 protein. The table lists under 350,000 distinct CDR3 sequences, about 56% of them singletons. The specimen was sorted CD4+, CD8+, or CD8+CD57+ T cells (not recorded which) from PBMCs. These receptors originate from a human donor with severe aplastic anemia or a healthy control (not recorded which).

This clonotype was detected once. Possible read error: a much larger clone is one base away. Without the conserved terminal phenylalanine or tryptophan, this CDR3 likely stems from a read error. The chain combines TRBV6-2 or TRBV6-3 with TRBJ1-6, with TRBD1 matching 9 bases. V was clipped by 3 bases and J by 7 bases; unmatched bases: 10. From germline, CDR1 is MNHEY and CDR2 SVGEGT. The CDR3 has 17 residues. In DNA, the CDR3 is TGTGCCAGCAGTTATGGCACAGGGGGCGCTTGGAATTCACCCCTCCACTCT. It is translated as CASSYGTGGAWNSPLHS.

Notes on this clonotype: A much larger clone lies one base from this, so it may be a read error. The chain employs TRBV6-2 or TRBV6-3 and TRBJ1-5; unclear D gene. This CDR3 comprises 14 residues. Germline V gene data show CDR1 as MNHEY and CDR2 as SVGEGT. Deletions cut 5 bases from V and 7 bases from J, with 15 bases between. DNA for the CDR3: TGTGCCAGCAGTAACCACTGGGTCAGGCAGCCCCAGCATTTT. Translated, it gives CASSNHWVRQPQHF.

This clonotype was recorded a few times. The junction does not match germline at one end; this may be a read error. J is TRBJ1-2 and V is TRBV24-1; D is unresolved. The germline CDR1 and CDR2 sequences are KGHDR and SFDVKD. The CDR3 covers 13 residues. CDR3 DNA: TGTGCCAGCAGTTTATGGAGGTCCTATGGCTACACCTTC. It is translated as CASSLWRSYGYTF.

The J gene is TRBJ1-5, the V gene TRBV6-6, with TRBD1 matching 7 bases. The germline CDR1 and CDR2 sequences are MNHNY and SVGAGI (reference sequence). The CDR3 runs 16 residues. V was clipped by 2 bases and J by 2 bases; unmatched bases: 6. The chain's CDR3 is CASSYQQGSGNQPQHF. The CDR3 region has the DNA TGTGCCAGCAGTTACCAACAGGGGTCGGGCAATCAGCCCCAGCATTTT.

This clonotype occurred many times. V is TRBV5-1 and J is TRBJ2-7; D unresolved. Trimming cost V 6 bases and J 0 bases, with 10 bases left between them. Germline-derived CDR1 and CDR2 are SGHRS and YFSETQ. CDR3 length: 13 residues. In DNA form, the CDR3 reads TGCGCCAGCACCCATCCATCCTCCTACGAGCAGTACTTC. Encoded protein: CASTHPSSYEQYF.

This chain connects TRBV29-1 to TRBJ1-6; D ambiguous. CDR1 is SQVTM and CDR2 is ANQGSEA in the germline V gene. This CDR3 comprises 13 residues. V dropped 4 bases and J dropped 7 bases, with 11 bases sitting between them. Here the CDR3 reads CSVGFASNSPLHF. The CDR3 DNA follows: TGCAGCGTTGGTTTCGCCAGCAATTCACCCCTCCACTTT.

The V and J genes are TRBV7-2 and TRBJ2-7; 11 bases align to TRBD2. J was trimmed by 5 bases and V by 1 base; bases with no gene match: 10. This CDR3 contains 17 residues. CDR1 SGHTA and CDR2 FQGNSA come from the germline V gene. This chain's CDR3 is CASSLGRRLAGFDEQYF. The CDR3 DNA sequence: TGTGCCAGCAGCTTAGGTCGTCGACTAGCGGGGTTCGACGAGCAGTACTTC.

This rearrangement joins TRBV10-1 to TRBJ2-3; a possible D gene is TRBD1 (5 bases). V was shortened by 6 bases and J by 4 bases, with 8 bases between the two germline ends. The CDR3 runs 12 residues. CDR1 and CDR2 (germline): WNHNN, SYGVQD (reference sequence). The CDR3 loop is CASSRVPDTQYF. DNA for the CDR3: TGCGCCAGCAGCAGGGTCCCAGATACGCAGTATTTT.

The CDR3 coding sequence is TGCAGCGGCACAGGGGGCGCACAAGGCTACACCTTC. This gives the protein CSGTGGAQGYTF. The gene calls are TRBV29-1 and TRBJ1-2; 9 bases are shared with TRBD1. Trimming cost V 7 bases and J 8 bases; bases outside gene matches: 8. The CDR3 totals 12 residues. Germline assignment: CDR1 SQVTM and CDR2 ANQGSEA.

V and J are TRBV24-1 and TRBJ2-5; tentative D call: TRBD1 (5 bases). This CDR3 is built from 14 residues. V was clipped by 5 bases and J by 1 base, with 10 bases between them. The germline V gene encodes CDR1 KGHDR and CDR2 SFDVKD. CDR3 in DNA: TGTGCCACCAGTGCCCGGCAGGGCCAAGAGACCCAGTACTTC. Translated, it gives CATSARQGQETQYF.

There are a few counts of this clonotype. In DNA form, the CDR3 reads TGCAGCGGGCGGGACGTCTCCACAGATACGCAGTATTTT. This translates into CSGRDVSTDTQYF. This chain joins TRBV29-1 and TRBJ2-3; D possibly corresponds to TRBD2 (6 bases). Germline V gives CDR1 SQVTM, CDR2 ANQGSEA. V lost 7 bases to trimming and J lost 2 bases, with 13 bases between them. CDR3 length: 13 amino acids.